This T cell receptor beta chain comes out of a study of cytomegalovirus exposure and HLA in healthy donors. Both 60 Vbeta primers and 13 Jbeta primers went into the PCR. Profiled with immunoSEQ multiplex PCR; TCRdb holds only in-frame clones, not every one. This sample carries 150,000 to 200,000 clones, about four fifths of them seen once, and the ten largest clones take less than 1.6%. The source of this sequence is a girl aged 10 to 17 in good health and CMV-seropositive. The specimen sequenced was PBMCs.

CDR3 region: CASSVVSGGGPQHF. The CDR3 bases are TGTGCCAGCAGCGTAGTCTCAGGGGGAGGGCCCCAGCATTTT. V and J are TRBV9 and TRBJ1-5, with 7 bases matching TRBD1. The V and J ends lost 0 bases and 9 bases, in that order; junction bases with no gene match: 6. The CDR3 extends over 14 amino acids. Germline CDR1 SGDLS, CDR2 YYNGEE. Full variable domain (rest looked up from reference TRBV9 and TRBJ1-5): DSGVTQTPKHLITATGQRVTLRCSPRSGDLSVYWYQQSLDQGLQFLIQYYNGEERAKGNILERFSAQQFPDLHSELNLSSLELGDSALYFCASSVVSGGGPQHFGDGTRLSIL.